This T cell receptor (beta chain) was found in a study of blood T cell repertoires in COVID-19. Study overall: The United States, Italy and Spain supplied acute and convalescent COVID-19 samples. PBMCs, B-cell-depleted T cells, or T cells provided the cDNA or gDNA that made up the material.

The table came from immunoSEQ multiplex PCR; TCRdb's copy has only in-frame clones and leaves some out. This repertoire shows approximately 300,000 clones, 80% to 85% found once; its top ten account for 15% to 19%. Sequenced: peripheral blood. The sequence was collected from an older person with COVID-19, enrolled during active disease.

The CDR3 nucleotides read TGTGCCAGCAGCCCTCCGGGGACAGTGGAAGCTAACACTGAAGCTTTCTTT. This translates into CASSPPGTVEANTEAFF. This chain uses TRBV6-9 with TRBJ1-1; 7 nucleotides line up with TRBD1. CDR1 MNHGY and CDR2 SVAAGI come from the germline V gene. There are 17 residues in the CDR3. V lost 6 bases and J lost 2; bases outside the gene matches: 15.